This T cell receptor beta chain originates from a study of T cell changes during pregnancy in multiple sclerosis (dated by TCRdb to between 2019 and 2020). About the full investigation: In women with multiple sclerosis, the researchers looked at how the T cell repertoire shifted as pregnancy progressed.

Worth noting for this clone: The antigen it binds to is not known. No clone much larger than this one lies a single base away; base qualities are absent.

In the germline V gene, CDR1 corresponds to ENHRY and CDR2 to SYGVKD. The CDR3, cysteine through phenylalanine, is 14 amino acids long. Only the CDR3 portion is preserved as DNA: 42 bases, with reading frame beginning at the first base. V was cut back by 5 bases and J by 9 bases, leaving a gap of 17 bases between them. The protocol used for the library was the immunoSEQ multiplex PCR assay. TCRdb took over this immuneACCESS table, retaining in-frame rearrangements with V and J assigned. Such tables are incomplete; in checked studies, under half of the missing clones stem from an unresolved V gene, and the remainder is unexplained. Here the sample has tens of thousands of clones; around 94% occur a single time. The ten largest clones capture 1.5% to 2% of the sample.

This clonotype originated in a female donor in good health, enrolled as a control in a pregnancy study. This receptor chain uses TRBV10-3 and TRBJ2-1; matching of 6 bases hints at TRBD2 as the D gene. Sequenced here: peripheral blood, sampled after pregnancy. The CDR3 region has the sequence CAISTAGSVSEQFF. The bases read TGTGCCATCAGTACGGCGGGAAGTGTAAGTGAGCAGTTCTTC.